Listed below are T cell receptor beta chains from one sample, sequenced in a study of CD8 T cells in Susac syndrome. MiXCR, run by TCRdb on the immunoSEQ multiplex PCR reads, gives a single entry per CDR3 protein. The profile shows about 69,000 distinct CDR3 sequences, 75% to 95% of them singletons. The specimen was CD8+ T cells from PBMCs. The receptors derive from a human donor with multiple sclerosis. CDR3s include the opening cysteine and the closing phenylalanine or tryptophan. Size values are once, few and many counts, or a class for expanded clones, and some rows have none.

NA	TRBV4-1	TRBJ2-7	CASSQVKDSDYEQYF
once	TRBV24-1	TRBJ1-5	CATSDSNQPQHF
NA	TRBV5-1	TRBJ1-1	CASRVDRGLAEAFF
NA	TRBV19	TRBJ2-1	CASSPLTYNEQFF
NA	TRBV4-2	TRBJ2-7	CASSQDTGESSYEQYF
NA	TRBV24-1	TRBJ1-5	CATSDLNSNQPQHF
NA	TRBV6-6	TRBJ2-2	CASSREGHTGELFF
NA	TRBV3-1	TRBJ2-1	CASSQSNSPINEQFF
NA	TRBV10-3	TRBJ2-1	CAIISSGGSIYNEQFF
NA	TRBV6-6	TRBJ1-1	CASSARDSERGTEAFF
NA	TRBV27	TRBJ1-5	CASSPGQGPQPQHF
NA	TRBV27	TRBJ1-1	CASSPTGSGTEAFF
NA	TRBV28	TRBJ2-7	CASSPRVSSYEQYF
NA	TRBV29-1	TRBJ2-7	CSVLVRGYEQYF
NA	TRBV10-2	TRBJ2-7	CASSGTGYMLEQYF
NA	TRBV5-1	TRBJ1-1	CASSLMWTELNTEAFF
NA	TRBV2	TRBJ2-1	CASRELRGSNNEQFF
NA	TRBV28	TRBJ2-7	CASSLWATDYEQYF
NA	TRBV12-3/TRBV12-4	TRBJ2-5	CASSFPPGETQYF
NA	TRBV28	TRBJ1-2	CASTPSLRPSPNYGYTF
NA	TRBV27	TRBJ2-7	CASSLASSYEQYF
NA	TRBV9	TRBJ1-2	CASSVGGVGGYTF
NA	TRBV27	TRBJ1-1	CASSSLDWNTEVFF
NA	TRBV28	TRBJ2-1	CASSSGLAGHEQFF
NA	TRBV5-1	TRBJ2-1	CASSWAEYNEQFF
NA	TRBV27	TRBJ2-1	CASSFEGDSYNEQFF
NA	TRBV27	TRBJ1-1	CASSPGTGLAAFF
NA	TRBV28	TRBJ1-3	CASSFHSGNTIYF
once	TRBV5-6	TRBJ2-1	CASSSPAQGVNEQFF
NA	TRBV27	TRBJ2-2	CASSPQGAGELFF
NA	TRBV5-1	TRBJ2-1	CASSARGPYNEQFF
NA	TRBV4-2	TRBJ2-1	CASSQERYRDWTYNEQFF
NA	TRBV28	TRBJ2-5	CASTPLAGQETQYF
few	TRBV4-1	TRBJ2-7	CASSQGSGGSSYEQYF
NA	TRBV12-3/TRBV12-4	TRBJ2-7	CASSLGAGSSYEQYF
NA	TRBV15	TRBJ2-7	CATSRDRPSGTSYEQYF
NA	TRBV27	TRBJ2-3	CASSSISSTDTQYF
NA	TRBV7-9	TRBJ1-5	CASSFGTVSNQPQHF